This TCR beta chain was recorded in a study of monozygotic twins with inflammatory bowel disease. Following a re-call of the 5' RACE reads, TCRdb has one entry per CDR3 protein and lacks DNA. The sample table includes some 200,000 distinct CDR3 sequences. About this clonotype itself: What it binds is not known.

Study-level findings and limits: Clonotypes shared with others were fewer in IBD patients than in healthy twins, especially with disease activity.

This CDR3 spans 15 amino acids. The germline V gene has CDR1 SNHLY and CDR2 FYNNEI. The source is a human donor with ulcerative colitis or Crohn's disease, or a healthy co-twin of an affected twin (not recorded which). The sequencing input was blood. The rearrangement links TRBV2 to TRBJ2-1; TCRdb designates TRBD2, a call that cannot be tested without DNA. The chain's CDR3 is CASSGGSGSYNEQFF.